The present TCR beta chain was sequenced within a study of T cells in pancreatic ductal adenocarcinoma. About this clone: Its antigen is unidentified.

Assay used: immunoSEQ multiplex PCR; TCRdb lists only in-frame clones, some missing. The sample yields over 10,000 clones, 75% to 90% seen once. The study's findings and limits: The resected pancreatic cancer cohort was biased toward the minority with early-stage disease. Unique clonotypes were about 8.2-fold more numerous in blood than in tumor. Mean clonality was about 0.11 in tumors and roughly 0.068 in blood, not significantly different.

Selected pancreatic ductal adenocarcinoma patients had undergone surgery without neoadjuvant therapy. This CDR3 region has 14 residues. Germline V gene lookup returns CDR1 SGHKS and CDR2 YYEKEE (reference sequence). V lost 0 bases, J lost 8 bases, and 14 bases lay in between. This TCR was sampled from a human donor with pancreatic ductal adenocarcinoma. The chain joins TRBV5-5 to TRBJ1-2, with D perhaps matching TRBD1 (6 bases). Sequenced sample: PBMCs. CDR3 DNA sequence: TGTGCCAGCAGCTTGGAGGGGGGGGGCCACGGCTACACCTTC. As protein: CASSLEGGGHGYTF.